A selection of T cell receptor beta chains follows, all from one sample in a study of cytotoxic CD8 clonotypes in ibrutinib-treated CLL. Only in-frame clones appear in the TCRdb table, and some are missing; sequencing was by immunoSEQ multiplex PCR. The sample consists of about 50,000 clones, around four fifths of them appearing once. Sequences were derived from PBMCs, sampled after 24 months of ibrutinib treatment. Receptors originate from a human donor with chronic lymphocytic leukemia. The CDR3 runs from the conserved cysteine through the conserved F or W. Fields, in order: CDR3 length, D gene, clone size, V gene, J gene, CDR3 protein, CDR3 DNA. A D gene is named only where the DNA matches it firmly. Rows give clone size only sometimes, using once, few, many, or a class for an expanded clone.

cdr3_length: 13; d_call: NA; clone_size: NA; v_call: TRBV2; j_call: TRBJ1-2; cdr3_aa: CASSMMGTPGYTF; cdr3_nt: TGTGCCAGCAGCATGATGGGGACCCCTGGCTACACCTTC
cdr3_length: 14; d_call: NA; clone_size: NA; v_call: TRBV15; j_call: TRBJ1-5; cdr3_aa: CATAVRAFSQPQHF; cdr3_nt: TGTGCCACCGCCGTGCGAGCATTTAGCCAGCCCCAGCATTTT
cdr3_length: 15; d_call: TRBD1; clone_size: few; v_call: TRBV6-1; j_call: TRBJ1-2; cdr3_aa: CASLAGQGQGYGYTF; cdr3_nt: TGTGCCAGCCTCGCTGGTCAGGGACAGGGCTATGGCTACACCTTC
cdr3_length: 14; d_call: NA; clone_size: NA; v_call: TRBV6-1; j_call: TRBJ1-5; cdr3_aa: CASSDRGAAQPQHF; cdr3_nt: TGTGCCAGCAGTGACAGGGGAGCCGCTCAGCCCCAGCATTTT
cdr3_length: 11; d_call: TRBD1; clone_size: once; v_call: TRBV29-1; j_call: TRBJ1-2; cdr3_aa: CSTPTGGSYTF; cdr3_nt: TGCAGCACCCCGACAGGGGGTAGCTACACCTTC
cdr3_length: 15; d_call: NA; clone_size: NA; v_call: TRBV6-5; j_call: TRBJ1-2; cdr3_aa: CASSYWRGTGEGYTF; cdr3_nt: TGTGCCAGCAGTTACTGGAGAGGGACCGGGGAGGGCTACACCTTC
cdr3_length: 15; d_call: NA; clone_size: NA; v_call: TRBV7-2; j_call: TRBJ2-1; cdr3_aa: CASSLGVGSGNEQFF; cdr3_nt: TGTGCCAGCAGCTTAGGGGTGGGCTCCGGTAATGAACAGTTCTTC
cdr3_length: 14; d_call: NA; clone_size: NA; v_call: TRBV30; j_call: TRBJ1-4; cdr3_aa: CAWSATVLNEKLFF; cdr3_nt: TGTGCCTGGAGTGCGACAGTGCTTAATGAAAAACTGTTTTTT
cdr3_length: 15; d_call: TRBD1; clone_size: NA; v_call: TRBV5-1; j_call: TRBJ2-2; cdr3_aa: CASSLDRGSTGELFF; cdr3_nt: TGCGCCAGCAGCTTGGACAGGGGGTCCACCGGGGAGCTGTTTTTT
cdr3_length: 12; d_call: NA; clone_size: NA; v_call: TRBV30; j_call: TRBJ2-7; cdr3_aa: CACWDGGSEQYF; cdr3_nt: TGTGCCTGCTGGGATGGGGGAAGCGAGCAGTACTTC
cdr3_length: 15; d_call: TRBD1; clone_size: NA; v_call: TRBV5-1; j_call: TRBJ2-3; cdr3_aa: CASTNRGQGTDTQYF; cdr3_nt: TGCGCCAGCACAAACAGGGGGCAGGGCACAGATACGCAGTATTTT
cdr3_length: 15; d_call: NA; clone_size: NA; v_call: TRBV7-8; j_call: TRBJ2-3; cdr3_aa: CASSLEGRAPDTQYF; cdr3_nt: TGTGCCAGCAGCTTAGAGGGACGCGCGCCAGATACGCAGTATTTT
cdr3_length: 16; d_call: NA; clone_size: once; v_call: TRBV15; j_call: TRBJ2-2; cdr3_aa: CATSRGGGGHTGELFF; cdr3_nt: TGTGCCACCAGCAGAGGTGGTGGAGGGCACACCGGGGAGCTGTTTTTT
cdr3_length: 14; d_call: TRBD1; clone_size: NA; v_call: TRBV19; j_call: TRBJ1-5; cdr3_aa: CASSGTGGYQPQHF; cdr3_nt: TGTGCCAGTAGTGGGACAGGGGGCTATCAGCCCCAGCATTTT
cdr3_length: 14; d_call: NA; clone_size: NA; v_call: TRBV2; j_call: TRBJ1-2; cdr3_aa: CASSVSGGFYGYTF; cdr3_nt: TGTGCCAGCAGTGTTTCAGGTGGATTCTATGGCTACACCTTC
cdr3_length: 12; d_call: NA; clone_size: NA; v_call: TRBV10-2; j_call: TRBJ2-2; cdr3_aa: CASSETRGELFF; cdr3_nt: TGCGCCAGCAGTGAGACTAGGGGGGAGCTGTTTTTT
cdr3_length: 13; d_call: NA; clone_size: NA; v_call: TRBV9; j_call: TRBJ1-1; cdr3_aa: CASSVDMNTEAFF; cdr3_nt: TGTGCCAGCAGCGTAGACATGAACACTGAAGCTTTCTTT
cdr3_length: 14; d_call: NA; clone_size: few; v_call: TRBV4-1; j_call: TRBJ2-5; cdr3_aa: CASSLLGMGETQYF; cdr3_nt: TGCGCCAGCAGCCTTTTGGGGATGGGAGAGACCCAGTACTTC
cdr3_length: 11; d_call: NA; clone_size: NA; v_call: TRBV15; j_call: TRBJ1-4; cdr3_aa: CATSRDEKLFF; cdr3_nt: TGTGCCACCAGCAGAGATGAAAAACTGTTTTTT
cdr3_length: 15; d_call: NA; clone_size: once; v_call: TRBV7-2; j_call: TRBJ1-3; cdr3_aa: CASSLSSGAGNTIYF; cdr3_nt: TGTGCCAGCAGCTTGTCGTCAGGGGCTGGAAACACCATATATTTT
cdr3_length: 17; d_call: TRBD2; clone_size: NA; v_call: TRBV11-2; j_call: TRBJ2-2; cdr3_aa: CASSSLRGGRGTGELFF; cdr3_nt: TGTGCCAGCAGCTCCTTGCGCGGGGGGCGGGGCACCGGGGAGCTGTTTTTT
cdr3_length: 12; d_call: NA; clone_size: NA; v_call: TRBV30; j_call: TRBJ2-1; cdr3_aa: CAWSGTYNEQFF; cdr3_nt: TGTGCCTGGAGTGGGACTTACAATGAGCAGTTCTTC
cdr3_length: 11; d_call: NA; clone_size: NA; v_call: TRBV7-9; j_call: TRBJ2-1; cdr3_aa: CASTRNNEQFF; cdr3_nt: TGTGCCAGCACCCGGAACAATGAGCAGTTCTTC
cdr3_length: 16; d_call: TRBD1; clone_size: NA; v_call: TRBV25-1; j_call: TRBJ1-4; cdr3_aa: CASSADLQGAGEKLFF; cdr3_nt: TGTGCCAGCAGTGCGGACCTACAGGGGGCGGGGGAAAAACTGTTTTTT
cdr3_length: 15; d_call: NA; clone_size: NA; v_call: TRBV18; j_call: TRBJ2-3; cdr3_aa: CASSQSTGWTDTQYF; cdr3_nt: TGTGCCAGCTCACAAAGCACGGGTTGGACAGATACGCAGTATTTT
cdr3_length: 15; d_call: TRBD2; clone_size: NA; v_call: TRBV6-6; j_call: TRBJ2-7; cdr3_aa: CASSPSGSSSYEQYF; cdr3_nt: TGTGCCAGCAGCCCTAGCGGGTCTAGCTCCTACGAGCAGTACTTC
cdr3_length: 16; d_call: TRBD2; clone_size: few; v_call: TRBV7-9; j_call: TRBJ2-3; cdr3_aa: CASSLGLAGDADTQYF; cdr3_nt: TGTGCCAGCAGCCTGGGACTAGCGGGAGATGCAGATACGCAGTATTTT
cdr3_length: 14; d_call: TRBD2; clone_size: NA; v_call: TRBV7-9; j_call: TRBJ2-3; cdr3_aa: CASSSAGGVDTQYF; cdr3_nt: TGTGCCAGCAGCTCTGCGGGAGGAGTGGATACGCAGTATTTT
cdr3_length: 14; d_call: TRBD1; clone_size: NA; v_call: TRBV5-4; j_call: TRBJ1-1; cdr3_aa: CASSLGTGNTEAFF; cdr3_nt: TGTGCCAGCAGCTTGGGGACAGGGAACACTGAAGCTTTCTTT
cdr3_length: 14; d_call: TRBD1; clone_size: NA; v_call: TRBV16; j_call: TRBJ1-1; cdr3_aa: CASSRSTGAYEAFF; cdr3_nt: TGTGCCAGCAGCCGCTCTACAGGGGCCTATGAAGCTTTCTTT
cdr3_length: 17; d_call: TRBD2; clone_size: NA; v_call: TRBV11-1; j_call: TRBJ2-1; cdr3_aa: CASSSRLAGAKSYEQFF; cdr3_nt: TGTGCCAGCAGCTCTCGACTAGCGGGAGCTAAGAGTTATGAGCAGTTCTTC
cdr3_length: 19; d_call: TRBD2; clone_size: NA; v_call: TRBV7-2; j_call: TRBJ2-3; cdr3_aa: CASSLEPAGLAGGLNTQYF; cdr3_nt: TGTGCCAGCAGCTTAGAGCCCGCTGGACTAGCGGGAGGGCTAAATACGCAGTATTTT
cdr3_length: 15; d_call: TRBD2; clone_size: NA; v_call: TRBV5-4; j_call: TRBJ2-7; cdr3_aa: CASSLEGGSRYEQYF; cdr3_nt: TGTGCCAGCAGCTTGGAGGGCGGGAGTCGGTACGAGCAGTACTTC
cdr3_length: 14; d_call: NA; clone_size: NA; v_call: TRBV7-3; j_call: TRBJ2-2; cdr3_aa: CASSLGGDTGELFF; cdr3_nt: TGTGCCAGCAGCTTAGGCGGGGACACCGGGGAGCTGTTTTTT
cdr3_length: 16; d_call: NA; clone_size: NA; v_call: TRBV5-6; j_call: TRBJ2-2; cdr3_aa: CASSPLFRGATGELFF; cdr3_nt: TGTGCCAGCAGCCCCCTTTTTAGGGGTGCCACCGGGGAGCTGTTTTTT
cdr3_length: 16; d_call: TRBD2; clone_size: few; v_call: TRBV18; j_call: TRBJ2-1; cdr3_aa: CASSPPLAGVYNEQFF; cdr3_nt: TGTGCCAGCTCACCACCTTTAGCGGGGGTATACAATGAGCAGTTCTTC
cdr3_length: 15; d_call: NA; clone_size: NA; v_call: TRBV21-1; j_call: TRBJ2-7; cdr3_aa: CASSKDKGVQNEQYF; cdr3_nt: TGTGCCAGCAGCAAAGATAAAGGCGTGCAGAACGAGCAGTACTTC
cdr3_length: 14; d_call: NA; clone_size: few; v_call: TRBV27; j_call: TRBJ2-7; cdr3_aa: CASSFGTTGLEQYF; cdr3_nt: TGTGCCAGCAGTTTCGGGACAACGGGCTTGGAGCAGTACTTC
cdr3_length: 13; d_call: NA; clone_size: NA; v_call: TRBV11-3; j_call: TRBJ2-7; cdr3_aa: CASSSSAGTEQYF; cdr3_nt: TGTGCCAGCAGCTCCTCCGCCGGTACTGAGCAGTACTTC
cdr3_length: 14; d_call: NA; clone_size: NA; v_call: TRBV5-1; j_call: TRBJ2-3; cdr3_aa: CASSLTGRTDTQYF; cdr3_nt: TGCGCCAGCAGCTTGACAGGCAGGACAGATACGCAGTATTTT